The 13 T cell receptor beta chains reported below all come from one sample, sequenced in a study of vaccination and CD4 T cells after COVID-19. Antigens of these TCRs are unknown. The treatment is: 10-day PBMC culture with coronavirus spike peptide pools or control peptides (ViraFEST assay). An Oncomine TCR Beta short-read assay was used to sequence the DNA from cultured CD4+ T cells. TCRdb processed the PCR reads anew with MiXCR; each CDR3 protein has one entry. Among 15,000 to 20,000 distinct CDR3 sequences listed, around 31% were seen once. Source material: cultured CD4+ T cells from blood. These TCRs come from a human donor with COVID-19.

In this sample, this clonotype turned up a few times. The chain combines TRBV6-1 with TRBJ2-7; 13 bases align to TRBD2. The length of the CDR3 is 18 residues. Germline assignment: CDR1 MNHNS and CDR2 SASEGT. V lost 7 bases, J lost 3 bases, and 15 bases stayed unmatched. The CDR3 sequence: CASMRLAGGQNIVYEQYF. CDR3 nucleotides: TGTGCCAGCATGCGACTAGCGGGGGGACAGAATATAGTCTACGAGCAGTACTTC.

The chain uses TRBV18 and TRBJ1-1; D gene uncertain. CDR1 is KGHSH and CDR2 is LQKENI in the germline V gene. Trimming cost V 2 bases and J 6 bases, with 13 bases left between them. This CDR3 is built from 14 residues. The CDR3 is CASSPSIEGPEAFF. In DNA, the CDR3 is TGTGCCAGCTCACCATCGATTGAGGGCCCTGAAGCTTTCTTT.

The chain uses TRBV5-1 and TRBJ2-4; D unclear. V shed 2 bases and J shed 15 bases, with 18 bases lying between them. In germline, CDR1 is SGHRS, CDR2 YFSETQ. This CDR3 has 13 amino acids. CDR3 protein: CASSLGDSPLRYF. CDR3 coding DNA: TGCGCCAGCAGCTTAGGTGACTCGCCCCTTCGGTACTTC.

This clonotype was seen once. The junction departs from germline at one end; a sequencing error may be responsible. V usage is TRBV20-1 and J usage is TRBJ2-3, with TRBD2 as a possible D gene (5 bases). Germline assignment: CDR1 DFQATT and CDR2 SNEGSKA (reference sequence). The CDR3 sequence is 11 residues long. The CDR3 spells CGARLLDTQYF. The CDR3 nucleotides read TGCGGTGCTAGACTACTTGATACGCAGTATTTT.

This chain uses TRBV10-3 with TRBJ2-3, with D uncertain. Germline CDR1 and CDR2: ENHRY and SYGVKD. The CDR3 covers 12 residues. V gave up 8 bases and J gave up 1 base, with 7 bases separating them. This CDR3 reads CAIWAGTDTQYF. The CDR3 bases are TGTGCCATCTGGGCTGGCACAGATACGCAGTATTTT.

The J gene is TRBJ1-1, the V gene TRBV19; D is undetermined. The germline CDR1 and CDR2 sequences are LNHDA and SQIVND (reference sequence). V was trimmed by 0 bases and J by 5 bases, leaving 7 bases between them. This CDR3 contains 13 residues. The CDR3 region is CASSIDPRTEAFF. The DNA for the CDR3 is TGTGCCAGTAGTATAGACCCACGTACTGAAGCTTTCTTT.

This chain uses TRBV7-9 with TRBJ1-1; perhaps TRBD1 as D (5 bases). This CDR3 comprises 14 residues. Trimming removed 1 base at V and 4 bases at J, with 10 bases between. Germline CDR1 and CDR2: SEHNR and FQNEAQ (reference sequence). CDR3 loop: CASSLGGGGTEAFF. DNA for the CDR3: TGTGCCAGCAGCTTAGGGGGCGGGGGCACTGAAGCTTTCTTT.

This sequence joins TRBV6-1 and TRBJ2-2, with TRBD2 identical over 15 bases. This CDR3 comprises 17 residues. CDR1 MNHNS and CDR2 SASEGT come from the germline V gene. V was clipped by 4 bases and J by 6 bases; unmatched bases: 6. The CDR3 region is CASSARTSGGGSGELFF. The CDR3 DNA follows: TGTGCCAGCAGTGCTCGGACTAGCGGGGGGGGGTCCGGGGAGCTGTTTTTT.

V is TRBV11-1 and J is TRBJ1-4, with D unresolved. Per germline, CDR1 SGHAT and CDR2 FQDESV (reference sequence). V gave up 7 bases and J gave up 8 bases, with 8 bases separating them. The CDR3 consists of 11 residues. The CDR3 coding sequence is TGTGCCAGCACCGAGGGAGAAAAACTGTTTTTT. This gives the protein CASTEGEKLFF.

This clonotype was observed a handful of times. J is TRBJ2-7 and V is TRBV20-1; 9 nucleotides line up with TRBD1. CDR3 length equals 15 residues. Germline V lookup: CDR1 DFQATT, CDR2 SNEGSKA (reference sequence). The V and J ends lost 0 bases and 4 bases, in that order; junction bases with no gene match: 7. The CDR3 bases are TGCAGTGCTAGAGATCCGAGGACAGGGGTTTACGAGCAGTACTTC. Residues: CSARDPRTGVYEQYF.

This chain joins TRBV7-2 and TRBJ2-1; no clear D gene. The germline V gene encodes CDR1 SGHTA and CDR2 FQGNSA. V lost 4 bases and J lost 6, with 4 bases in between. The CDR3 covers 11 residues. CDR3 sequence reads: CASSSSNEQFF. CDR3 coding DNA: TGTGCCAGCAGCTCTAGCAATGAGCAGTTCTTC.

V is TRBV2 and J is TRBJ1-5; a weak D match, TRBD1 (5 bases). Germline loops: CDR1 SNHLY, CDR2 FYNNEI. The CDR3 spans 14 residues. V lost 6 bases and J 9 bases, leaving 18 bases between the germline ends. The DNA for the CDR3 is TGTGCCAGCAGACCTGGGGAGGGGCCATGGCCCCAGCATTTT. Translated: CASRPGEGPWPQHF.

The chain recombines TRBV2 with TRBJ2-5; the D gene is possibly TRBD2 (6 bases). CDR1 SNHLY and CDR2 FYNNEI come from the germline V gene. V was clipped by 6 bases and J by 2 bases, with 10 bases between them. The CDR3 has 13 amino acids. The CDR3 DNA reads as TGTGCCAGCAGAGCGACTAGACAAGAGACCCAGTACTTC. It encodes CASRATRQETQYF.